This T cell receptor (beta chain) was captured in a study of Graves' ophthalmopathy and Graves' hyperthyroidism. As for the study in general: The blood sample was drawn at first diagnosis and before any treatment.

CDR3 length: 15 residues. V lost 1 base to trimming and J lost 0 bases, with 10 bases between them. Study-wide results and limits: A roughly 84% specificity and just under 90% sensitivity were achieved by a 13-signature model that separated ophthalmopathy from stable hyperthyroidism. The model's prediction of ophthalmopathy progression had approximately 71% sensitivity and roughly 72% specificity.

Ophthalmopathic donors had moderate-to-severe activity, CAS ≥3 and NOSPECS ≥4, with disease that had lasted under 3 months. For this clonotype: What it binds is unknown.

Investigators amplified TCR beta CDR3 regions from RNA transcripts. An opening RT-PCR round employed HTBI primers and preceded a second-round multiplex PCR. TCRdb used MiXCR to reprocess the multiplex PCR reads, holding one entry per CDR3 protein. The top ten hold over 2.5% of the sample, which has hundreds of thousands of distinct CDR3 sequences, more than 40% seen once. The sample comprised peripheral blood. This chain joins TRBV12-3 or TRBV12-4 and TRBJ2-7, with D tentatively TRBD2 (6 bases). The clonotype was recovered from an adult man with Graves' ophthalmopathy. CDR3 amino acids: CASSLGQTSSYEQYV. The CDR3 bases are TGTGCCAGCAGTTTAGGACAGACTAGCTCCTACGAGCAGTACGTC.